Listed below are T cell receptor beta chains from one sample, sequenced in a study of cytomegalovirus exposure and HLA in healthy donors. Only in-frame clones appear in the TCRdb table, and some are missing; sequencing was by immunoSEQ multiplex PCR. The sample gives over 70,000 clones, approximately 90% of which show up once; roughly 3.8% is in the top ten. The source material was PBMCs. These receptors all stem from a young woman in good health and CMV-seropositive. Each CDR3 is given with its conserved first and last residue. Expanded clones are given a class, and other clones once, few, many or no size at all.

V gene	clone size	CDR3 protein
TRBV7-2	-	CASSVGQGDYGYTF
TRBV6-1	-	CASSRLYEQYF
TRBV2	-	CASSSDRAAGYTF
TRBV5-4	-	CASSILTAYNEQFF
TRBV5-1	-	CASKWALFDYEQYF
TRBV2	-	CASRTQLVNTGELFF
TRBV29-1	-	CSVRDRGGTGELFF
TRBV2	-	CASRRTGERNEQFF
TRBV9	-	CASSVVGGDTDTQYF
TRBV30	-	CAWSGLGGSYNSPLHF
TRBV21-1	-	CASSRHFCYEQFF
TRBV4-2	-	CASSQDLGLYNEQFF
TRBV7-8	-	CASSGGESTDTQYF
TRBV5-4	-	CASSLVNRGWGTGELFF
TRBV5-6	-	CASTLGLVSPGELFF
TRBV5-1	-	CASSLAGTGLYEQYF
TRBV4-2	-	CASSQLDRGGTEAFF
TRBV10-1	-	CASSEIAGPADTQYF
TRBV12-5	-	CASGLVQGRGPYEQYF
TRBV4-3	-	CASSQVLGLLGYGYTF
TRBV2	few	CASSVPGSPLHF
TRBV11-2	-	CASSLFRTGGGYTF
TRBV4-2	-	CASSQDRGGASTGELFF
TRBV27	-	CASSLRGTGVYNEQFF
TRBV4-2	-	CASSQGRARGMASGPYEQYF
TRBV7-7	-	CASSPGLATYNEQFF
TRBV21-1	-	CASTKGSGQGCSPLHF
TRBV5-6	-	CASSPQPSSYNEQFF
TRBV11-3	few	CASSLPVYRELFF
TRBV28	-	CASSLSLDTQYF
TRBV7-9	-	CASSLDHYEQYF